These 27 T cell receptor beta chains share one sample of origin, sequenced in a study of blood T cells in healthy people across ages. The second PCR ran about 6 to 12 cycles with a sample-barcoded 5' primer and J-beta primers. TCRdb reprocessed the 5' RACE reads via MiXCR and lists one record per CDR3 protein. This sample has approximately 1,700,000 distinct CDR3 sequences, with around 42% found just once. Sequencing input: blood. These receptors all come from a human donor in good health.

V is TRBV5-5 and J is TRBJ2-7; 7 bases map to TRBD2. The germline V gene has CDR1 SGHKS and CDR2 YYEKEE (reference sequence). The ends lost 2 bases at V and 2 bases at J; junction bases unmatched: 13. The CDR3 runs 17 residues. CDR3 DNA: TGTGCCAGCAGCTTTAGGGTCTGGGGGGGGGAAGCCTACGAGCAGTACTTC. It codes for CASSFRVWGGEAYEQYF.

The chain is built from TRBV4-3 and TRBJ1-1; no definite D call. Germline CDR1 reads LGHNA; CDR2 reads YSLEER. The CDR3 contains 16 residues. The V end lost 0 bases, the J end lost 5 bases, and 16 bases lay between the germline ends. The CDR3 spells CASSQDTIALVTEAFF. The CDR3 nucleotides read TGCGCCAGCAGCCAAGACACGATTGCGTTAGTTACTGAAGCTTTCTTT.

The chain combines TRBV24-1 with TRBJ2-6; D unresolved. The CDR3 extends over 15 amino acids. Trimming pared 4 bases from V and 0 bases from J, leaving 6 bases between. Germline V gene lookup returns CDR1 KGHDR and CDR2 SFDVKD. Here the CDR3 reads CATSDHNSGANVLTF. Here the CDR3 DNA reads TGTGCCACCAGTGACCACAACTCTGGGGCCAACGTCCTGACTTTC.

This clonotype was seen only a few times. V is TRBV7-7 and J is TRBJ1-5; a weak D match, TRBD1 (6 bases). The CDR3 is 13 residues long. Trimming left V 5 bases short and J 5 bases short, with 10 bases between. Germline CDR1 reads SSHAT; CDR2 reads FNYEAQ (reference sequence). CDR3 DNA sequence: TGTGCCAGCAGCCACAGACAGGATCAGCCCCAGCATTTT. It specifies CASSHRQDQPQHF.

The V and J genes are TRBV11-2 and TRBJ2-1; D is perhaps TRBD2 (7 bases). Per the germline V gene, CDR1 is SGHAT and CDR2 is FQNNGV. CDR3 length equals 21 residues. The V end lost 5 bases, the J end lost 0 bases, and 29 bases lay between the germline ends. CDR3 in amino acids: CASSQRGGADRLRSSYNEQFF. CDR3 nucleotides: TGTGCCAGCAGCCAACGTGGGGGGGCTGACAGACTCCGGAGCTCCTACAATGAGCAGTTCTTC.

This chain links TRBV5-1 with TRBJ1-2; D gene unclear. Germline V gene data show CDR1 as SGHRS and CDR2 as YFSETQ. V was cut by 0 bases and J by 4 bases, with 10 bases left in between. The CDR3 contains 14 residues. CDR3 sequence: CASSLEGTLYGYTF. The CDR3 DNA is TGCGCCAGCAGCTTGGAGGGCACCCTCTATGGCTACACCTTC.

The rearrangement joins TRBV2 to TRBJ2-3; D might be TRBD1 (6 bases). This CDR3 has 16 amino acids. Trimming took 11 bases from V and 5 from J, leaving 26 bases between them. CDR1 is SNHLY and CDR2 is FYNNEI in the germline V gene. Here the CDR3 reads CAGQGWRTASRDTQYF. DNA for the CDR3: TGTGCCGGCCAGGGATGGCGGACAGCCTCTCGAGATACGCAGTATTTT.

A remark on this clonotype: At one boundary the junction diverges from the germline segment, which might be a read error. The chain recombines TRBV6-6 with TRBJ1-1, with D hard to call. CDR3 length equals 15 residues. Germline loops: CDR1 MNHNY, CDR2 SVGAGI (reference sequence). The DNA for the CDR3 is TGTGCCAGCAGTTACTCACCGGGGTCGGGCACTGGAGCTTTCTTT. Translated: CASSYSPGSGTGAFF.

This clonotype has a handful of counts. The chain combines TRBV13 with TRBJ2-1; 7 nucleotides agree with TRBD2. Trimming took 4 bases from V and 12 from J; bases not matched to a gene: 9. CDR3 length: 13 residues. Germline V lookup: CDR1 PRHDT, CDR2 FYEKMQ (reference sequence). CDR3 protein: CASSSLAAGGQFF. The CDR3 coding sequence is TGTGCCAGCAGCTCTCTAGCGGCTGGTGGGCAGTTCTTC. Complete variable domain (other parts from reference TRBV13 and TRBJ2-1): AAGVIQSPRHLIKEKRETATLKCYPIPRHDTVYWYQQGPGQDPQFLISFYEKMQSDKGSIPDRFSAQQFSDYHSELNMSSLELGDSALYFCASSSLAAGGQFFGPGTRLTVL.

This clonotype was seen repeatedly, ten times or more. V is TRBV20-1 and J is TRBJ1-2; 8 bases agree with TRBD1. This CDR3 is built from 13 residues. Per germline, CDR1 DFQATT and CDR2 SNEGSKA (reference sequence). Trimming at V came to 3 bases and at J to 1 base, leaving 1 base not matched to a gene. The CDR3 bases are TGCAGTGCTAGTGGACAGGGTAACTATGGCTACACCTTC. Protein sequence: CSASGQGNYGYTF.

The chain carries TRBV20-1 and TRBJ1-2; no clear D gene. CDR1 DFQATT and CDR2 SNEGSKA come from the germline V gene (reference sequence). This CDR3 contains 11 residues. CDR3 region: CNASANYGYTF. CDR3 in DNA: TGCAATGCGTCGGCCAACTATGGCTACACCTTC.

The V and J genes are TRBV29-1 and TRBJ2-7; 8 bases line up with TRBD1. Germline CDR1 is SQVTM and CDR2 is ANQGSEA. This CDR3 contains 12 residues. V lost 5 bases to trimming and J lost 12 bases; unmatched junction nucleotides: 12. The CDR3 loop is CSVSGTGVGSYF. In DNA form, the CDR3 reads TGCAGCGTTTCCGGGACAGGCGTCGGGTCGTACTTC.

The sample holds a few counts of this clonotype. This rearrangement joins TRBV3-1 to TRBJ1-2; D is possibly TRBD1 (6 bases). Trimming removed 4 bases from V and 7 bases from J, with 25 bases in between. Looked up from germline, CDR1 is LGHDT and CDR2 is YNNKEL (reference sequence). CDR3 length: 17 residues. The CDR3 is CASSPPGSGGGVSGYTF. CDR3 bases: TGTGCCAGCAGCCCCCCGGGATCGGGGGGCGGCGTGAGTGGCTACACCTTC.

The rearrangement joins TRBV7-7 to TRBJ2-1, with unresolved D. The CDR3 is 15 amino acids. Germline V gives CDR1 SSHAT, CDR2 FNYEAQ (reference sequence). The V end lost 4 bases, the J end lost 0 bases, and 10 bases lay between the germline ends. The CDR3 DNA reads TGTGCCAGCAGCTCCCAATCAGGCTCCTACAATGAGCAGTTCTTC. Protein: CASSSQSGSYNEQFF.

About this clonotype itself: The junction and the germline gene differ at one end; a read error may be behind it. The V and J genes are TRBV20-1 and TRBJ1-2, with D possibly matching TRBD1 (5 bases). The CDR3 extends over 12 amino acids. Germline CDR1 reads DFQATT; CDR2 reads SNEGSKA (reference sequence). CDR3 bases: TGCGGTGCTTTTCAGGGAGACTATGGCTACACCTTC. Amino acids: CGAFQGDYGYTF.

The V and J genes are TRBV5-6 and TRBJ1-4; tentatively, D is TRBD1 (5 bases). This CDR3 has 15 amino acids. V was clipped by 0 bases and J by 3 bases, with 9 bases between them. Germline V CDR1 and CDR2: SGHDT, YYEEEE. The CDR3 sequence: CASSLVGAPNEKLFF. The CDR3 region has the DNA TGTGCCAGCAGCTTGGTCGGGGCTCCTAATGAAAAACTGTTTTTT.

As concerns this clonotype: Mismatch with germline at one junction end may stem from a read error. CDR3 DNA sequence: TGCGCCAGCAGCCCACACCCCGTTCATGAAAAACGGTTTTTT. Encoded protein: CASSPHPVHEKRFF. The chain is built from TRBV5-1 and TRBJ1-4; D ambiguous. Germline V gives CDR1 SGHRS, CDR2 YFSETQ. The CDR3 has 14 residues.

The chain links TRBV5-6 to TRBJ1-5; D is unclear. CDR3 size: 15 residues. Looked up from germline, CDR1 is SGHDT and CDR2 is YYEEEE. The ends were cut back, 1 base at V and 1 base at J, with 9 bases in the middle. CDR3 in DNA: TGTGCCAGCAGCTTGTGGATTCCAAGCAATCAGCCCCAGCATTTT. Its protein is CASSLWIPSNQPQHF. Based on the CDR3 plus reference TRBV5-6 and TRBJ1-5, the full variable domain is DAGVTQSPTHLIKTRGQQVTLRCSPKSGHDTVSWYQQALGQGPQFIFQYYEEEERQRGNFPDRFSGHQFPNYSSELNVNALLLGDSALYLCASSLWIPSNQPQHFGDGTRLSIL.

The chain is built from TRBV29-1 and TRBJ1-1, with a possible D match to TRBD1 (5 bases). Per the germline V gene, CDR1 is SQVTM and CDR2 is ANQGSEA. The CDR3 spans 12 residues. CDR3 sequence (DNA): TGCACCGGGGGGAATGGGAACACTGAAGCTTTCTTT. Protein product: CTGGNGNTEAFF.

This clonotype came up a few times. The rearrangement joins TRBV12-5 to TRBJ1-1, with no clear D. V lost 3 bases to trimming and J lost 2 bases, with 10 bases between them. The length of the CDR3 is 14 residues. Germline values: CDR1 LGHNT, CDR2 FRNRAP. The CDR3 nucleotides read TGTGCTAGTGGTTTCCCGACAAGAAACACTGAAGCTTTCTTT. Translating it yields CASGFPTRNTEAFF.

This clonotype appeared a few times. The rearrangement uses TRBV5-1 and TRBJ1-1; D unresolved. The germline V gene encodes CDR1 SGHRS and CDR2 YFSETQ. Deletions cut 4 bases from V and 5 bases from J, with 15 bases between. The CDR3 is made up of 14 amino acids. CDR3 region: CASSPASGMTEAFF. CDR3 bases: TGCGCCAGCAGCCCGGCCTCAGGTATGACTGAAGCTTTCTTT.

V usage is TRBV13 and J usage is TRBJ2-5; the match to TRBD2 covers 12 bases. The CDR3 is 15 amino acids. J gave up 5 bases and V 6 bases, and 7 bases lay outside the gene matches. Germline lookup yields CDR1 PRHDT and CDR2 FYEKMQ (reference sequence). Here the CDR3 reads CASRTASGGAETQYF. In DNA, the CDR3 is TGTGCCAGCAGGACGGCTAGCGGGGGGGCGGAGACCCAGTACTTC.

CDR3 region: CASTRGGDHEQYF. The CDR3 nucleotides read TGTGCCAGCACCAGGGGGGGGGACCACGAGCAGTACTTC. The chain employs TRBV7-8 and TRBJ2-4; D may correspond to TRBD1 or TRBD2 (7 bases each). The J call could be wrong; TRBJ2-7 is a better fit for the DNA end. Per germline, CDR1 SGHVS and CDR2 FQNEAQ. This CDR3 is built from 13 residues.

This clonotype turned up a few times. This chain connects TRBV12-3 or TRBV12-4 to TRBJ1-4, with D possibly matching TRBD1 (5 bases). The CDR3 spans 13 residues. Trimming removed 6 bases from V and 7 bases from J, with 12 bases in between. CDR3 amino acids: CASRRGRAEKLFF. CDR3 in DNA: TGTGCCAGCAGGCGGGGACGGGCTGAAAAACTGTTTTTT.

The chain carries TRBV5-1 and TRBJ2-2, with 7 bases aligning to TRBD1. Germline lookup yields CDR1 SGHRS and CDR2 YFSETQ. V dropped 5 bases and J dropped 1; count of bases not matched to a gene: 14. The CDR3 totals 18 residues. The CDR3 reads CASSSAQGGTRNTGELFF. The CDR3 nucleotides are TGCGCCAGCAGTTCTGCCCAAGGGGGCACGCGGAACACCGGGGAGCTGTTTTTT.

This chain joins TRBV11-3 and TRBJ2-5; 8 nucleotides agree with TRBD1. The J call is in doubt because the DNA end fits TRBJ2-7 better. This CDR3 region has 15 residues. Germline lookup yields CDR1 SGHNT and CDR2 YENEEA. The CDR3 sequence: CASSAGRTGWDEQYF. In DNA, the CDR3 is TGTGCCAGCAGCGCCGGTAGGACAGGGTGGGACGAGCAGTACTTC.

Only a few counts were recorded for this clonotype. The genes are TRBV27 and TRBJ2-3, with TRBD2 as a possible D gene (6 bases). Germline V gene lookup returns CDR1 MNHEY and CDR2 SMNVEV (reference sequence). Trimming removed 2 bases at V and 8 bases at J, with 14 bases between. The CDR3 runs 14 residues. The CDR3 region is CASSLRGTISTQYF. In nucleotides, the CDR3 is TGTGCCAGCAGTTTACGCGGGACCATTAGTACGCAGTATTTT.